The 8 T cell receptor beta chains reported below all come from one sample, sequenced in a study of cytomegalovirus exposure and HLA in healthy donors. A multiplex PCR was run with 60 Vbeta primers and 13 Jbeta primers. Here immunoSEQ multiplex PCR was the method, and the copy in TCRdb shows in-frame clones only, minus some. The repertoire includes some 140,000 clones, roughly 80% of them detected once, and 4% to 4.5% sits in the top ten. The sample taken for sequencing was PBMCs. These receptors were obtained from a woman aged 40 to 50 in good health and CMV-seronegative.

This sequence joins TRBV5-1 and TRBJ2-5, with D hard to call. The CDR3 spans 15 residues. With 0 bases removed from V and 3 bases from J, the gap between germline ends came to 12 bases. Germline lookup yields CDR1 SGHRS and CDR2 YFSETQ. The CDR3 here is CASSLGSGLEETQYF. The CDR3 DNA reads TGCGCCAGCAGCTTGGGGTCCGGTTTGGAAGAGACCCAGTACTTC.

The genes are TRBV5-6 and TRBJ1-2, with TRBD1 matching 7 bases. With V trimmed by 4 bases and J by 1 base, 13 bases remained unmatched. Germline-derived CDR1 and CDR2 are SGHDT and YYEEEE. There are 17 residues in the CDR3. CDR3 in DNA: TGTGCCAGCAGCCGGCCTAGAAGGGGGCCCAATAACTATGGCTACACCTTC. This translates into CASSRPRRGPNNYGYTF.

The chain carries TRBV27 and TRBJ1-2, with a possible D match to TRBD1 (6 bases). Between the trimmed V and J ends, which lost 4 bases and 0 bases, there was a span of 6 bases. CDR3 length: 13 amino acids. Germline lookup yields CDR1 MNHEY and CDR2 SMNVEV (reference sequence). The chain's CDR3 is CASSWTANYGYTF. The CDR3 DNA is TGTGCCAGCAGTTGGACAGCTAACTATGGCTACACCTTC.

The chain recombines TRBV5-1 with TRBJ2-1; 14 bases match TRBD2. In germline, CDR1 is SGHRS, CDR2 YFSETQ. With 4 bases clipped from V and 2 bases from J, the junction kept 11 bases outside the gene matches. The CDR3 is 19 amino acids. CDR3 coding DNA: TGCGCCAGCAGCGGGGCCGGGACTAGCGGGAGAGGAACCTACAATGAGCAGTTCTTC. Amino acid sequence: CASSGAGTSGRGTYNEQFF.

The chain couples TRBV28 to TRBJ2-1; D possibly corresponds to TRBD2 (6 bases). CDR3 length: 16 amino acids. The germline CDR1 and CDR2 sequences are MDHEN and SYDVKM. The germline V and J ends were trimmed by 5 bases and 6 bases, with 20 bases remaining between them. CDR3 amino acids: CASSPSGAGPTNEQFF. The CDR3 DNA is TGTGCCAGCAGTCCCAGTGGGGCGGGACCAACCAATGAGCAGTTCTTC. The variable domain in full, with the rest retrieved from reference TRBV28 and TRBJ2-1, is DVKVTQSSRYLVKRTGEKVFLECVQDMDHENMFWYRQDPGLGLRLIYFSYDVKMKEKGDIPEGYSVSREKKERFSLILESASTNQTSMYLCASSPSGAGPTNEQFFGPGTRLTVL.

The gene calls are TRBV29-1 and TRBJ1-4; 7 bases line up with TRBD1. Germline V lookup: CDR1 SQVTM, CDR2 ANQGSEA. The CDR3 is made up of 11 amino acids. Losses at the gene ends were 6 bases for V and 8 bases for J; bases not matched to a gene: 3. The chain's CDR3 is CSVRDREKLFF. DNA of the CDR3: TGCAGCGTCCGGGACAGAGAAAAACTGTTTTTT.

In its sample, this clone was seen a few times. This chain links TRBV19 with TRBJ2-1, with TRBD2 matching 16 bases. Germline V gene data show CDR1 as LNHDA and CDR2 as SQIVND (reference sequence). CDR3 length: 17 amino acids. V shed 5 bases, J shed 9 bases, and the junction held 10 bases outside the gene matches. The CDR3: CASSVTGTSGGAGEQFF. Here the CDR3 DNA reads TGTGCCAGTAGTGTCACCGGGACTAGCGGGGGGGCGGGTGAGCAGTTCTTC.

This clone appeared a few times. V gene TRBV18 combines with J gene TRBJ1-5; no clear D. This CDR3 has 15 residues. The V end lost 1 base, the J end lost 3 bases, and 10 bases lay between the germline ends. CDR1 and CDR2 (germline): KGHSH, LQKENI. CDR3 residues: CASSPQVQDNQPQHF. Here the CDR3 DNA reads TGTGCCAGCTCACCACAGGTCCAGGACAATCAGCCCCAGCATTTT.